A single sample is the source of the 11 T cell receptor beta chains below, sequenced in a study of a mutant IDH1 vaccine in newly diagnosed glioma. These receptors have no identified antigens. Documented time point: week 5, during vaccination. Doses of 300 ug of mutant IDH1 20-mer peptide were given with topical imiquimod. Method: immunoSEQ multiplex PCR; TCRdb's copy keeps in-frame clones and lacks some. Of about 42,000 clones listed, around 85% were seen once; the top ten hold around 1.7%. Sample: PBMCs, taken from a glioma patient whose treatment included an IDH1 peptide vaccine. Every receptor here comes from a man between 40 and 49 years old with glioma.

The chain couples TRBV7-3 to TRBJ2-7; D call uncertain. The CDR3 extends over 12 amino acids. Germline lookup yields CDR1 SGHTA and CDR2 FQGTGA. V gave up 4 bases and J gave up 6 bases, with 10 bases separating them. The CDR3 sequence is CASSSSRFEQYF. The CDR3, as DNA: TGTGCCAGCAGCTCCTCGCGGTTCGAGCAGTACTTC.

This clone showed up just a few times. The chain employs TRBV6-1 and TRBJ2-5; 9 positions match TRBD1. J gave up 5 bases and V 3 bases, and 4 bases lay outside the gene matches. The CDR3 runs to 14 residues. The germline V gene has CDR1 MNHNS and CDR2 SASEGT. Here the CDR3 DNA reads TGTGCCAGCAGTGAGGGACAGGGTGTTGAGACCCAGTACTTC. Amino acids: CASSEGQGVETQYF.

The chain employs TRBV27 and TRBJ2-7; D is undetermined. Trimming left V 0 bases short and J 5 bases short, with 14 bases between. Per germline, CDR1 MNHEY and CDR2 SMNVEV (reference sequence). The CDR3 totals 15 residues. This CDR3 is CASSLSAFGHNEQYF. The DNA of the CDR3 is TGTGCCAGCAGTTTATCGGCTTTCGGTCATAACGAGCAGTACTTC.

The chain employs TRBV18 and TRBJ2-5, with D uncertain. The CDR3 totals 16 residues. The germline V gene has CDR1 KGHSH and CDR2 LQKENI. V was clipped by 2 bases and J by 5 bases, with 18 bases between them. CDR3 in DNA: TGTGCCAGCTCACCAAGATCGGTGTTCTTGGGGGAGACCCAGTACTTC. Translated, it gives CASSPRSVFLGETQYF.

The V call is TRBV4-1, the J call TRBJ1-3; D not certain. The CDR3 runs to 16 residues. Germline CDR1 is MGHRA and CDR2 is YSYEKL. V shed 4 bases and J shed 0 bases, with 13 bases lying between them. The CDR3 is CASSPFPPGSGNTIYF. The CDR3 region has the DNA TGCGCCAGCAGCCCCTTTCCACCCGGCTCTGGAAACACCATATATTTT.

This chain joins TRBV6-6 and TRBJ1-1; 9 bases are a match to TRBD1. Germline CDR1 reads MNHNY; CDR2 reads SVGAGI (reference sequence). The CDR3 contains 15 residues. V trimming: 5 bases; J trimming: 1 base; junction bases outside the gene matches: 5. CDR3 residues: CASSNRQGGNTEAFF. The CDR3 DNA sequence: TGTGCCAGCAGTAACAGACAGGGGGGGAACACTGAAGCTTTCTTT.

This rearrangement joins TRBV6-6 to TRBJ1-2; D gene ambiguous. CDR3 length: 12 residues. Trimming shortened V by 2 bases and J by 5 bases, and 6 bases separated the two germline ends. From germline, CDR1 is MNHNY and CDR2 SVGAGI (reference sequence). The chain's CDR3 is CASSYRAYGYTF. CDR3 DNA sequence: TGTGCCAGCAGTTACCGGGCATATGGCTACACCTTC.

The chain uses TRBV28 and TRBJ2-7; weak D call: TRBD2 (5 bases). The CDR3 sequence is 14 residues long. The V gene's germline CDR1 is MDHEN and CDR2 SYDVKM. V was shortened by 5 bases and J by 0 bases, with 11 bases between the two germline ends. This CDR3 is CASSGPGISYEQYF. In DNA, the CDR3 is TGTGCCAGCAGTGGCCCCGGGATCTCCTACGAGCAGTACTTC. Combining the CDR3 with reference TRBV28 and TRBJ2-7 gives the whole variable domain DVKVTQSSRYLVKRTGEKVFLECVQDMDHENMFWYRQDPGLGLRLIYFSYDVKMKEKGDIPEGYSVSREKKERFSLILESASTNQTSMYLCASSGPGISYEQYFGPGTRLTVT.

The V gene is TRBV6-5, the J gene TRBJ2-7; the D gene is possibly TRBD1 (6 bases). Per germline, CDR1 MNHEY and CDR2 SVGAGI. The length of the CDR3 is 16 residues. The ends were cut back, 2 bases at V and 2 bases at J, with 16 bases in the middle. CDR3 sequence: CASSYDLPTGAYEQYF. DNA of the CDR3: TGTGCCAGCAGTTACGACCTCCCGACAGGAGCCTACGAGCAGTACTTC.

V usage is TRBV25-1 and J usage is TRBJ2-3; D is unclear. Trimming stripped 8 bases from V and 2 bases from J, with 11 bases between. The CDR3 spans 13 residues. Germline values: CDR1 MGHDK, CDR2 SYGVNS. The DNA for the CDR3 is TGTGCCAGCCCACCAAAGGCCACAGATACGCAGTATTTT. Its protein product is CASPPKATDTQYF.

The CDR3 loop reads CASGGLAGRSYEQYF. CDR3 sequence (DNA): TGTGCCAGCGGTGGACTAGCGGGACGTTCCTACGAGCAGTACTTC. This chain uses TRBV6-1 with TRBJ2-7; 12 bases line up with TRBD2. CDR3 length equals 15 residues. Germline V gene sequence: CDR1 MNHNS, CDR2 SASEGT. Germline trimming cut 8 bases from V and 1 base from J; bases unmatched to any gene: 6.